One TCR beta chain is described in this entry. These data come from a study of identical twins. Germline-derived CDR1 and CDR2 are DFQATT and SNEGSKA (reference sequence). The CDR3 consists of 14 residues. The trim removed 6 bases at V and 7 bases at J, leaving 10 bases unmatched. From the 5' RACE reads, TCRdb called clonotypes with MiXCR, one entry per CDR3 protein. The table records roughly 260,000 distinct CDR3 sequences, over 13% of them present only once. Material for sequencing was memory (CD45RO+) T cells sorted from blood. The rearrangement joins TRBV20-1 to TRBJ2-2; 8 nucleotides agree with TRBD2. The clonotype originates from a woman younger than 30 in good health. The CDR3 nucleotides are TGCAGTGCCCCCCGGCGGGGGGCGGACGGGGAGCTGTTTTTT. Protein product: CSAPRRGADGELFF.